What follows describes a single T cell receptor (beta chain). The data derive from a study of cytomegalovirus exposure and HLA in healthy donors. PCR used 60 Vbeta primers and 13 Jbeta primers. Data came from immunoSEQ multiplex PCR; TCRdb stores just in-frame clones and leaves some out. The top ten clones hold over 0.95% of a sample with about 160,000 clones, approximately 80% of them seen once. The origin of this receptor is a woman between 45 and 60 years old in good health and CMV-seronegative. The material sequenced was PBMCs.

The CDR3 loop is CASSQVPVADPHNEQFF. CDR3 coding DNA: TGCGCCAGCAGCCAAGTCCCCGTAGCGGACCCTCACAATGAGCAGTTCTTC. The chain is built from TRBV4-1 and TRBJ2-1; tentatively, D is TRBD2 (6 bases). The CDR3 sequence is 17 residues long. Germline V gene lookup returns CDR1 MGHRA and CDR2 YSYEKL. The ends were cut back, 1 base at V and 5 bases at J, with 18 bases in the middle.